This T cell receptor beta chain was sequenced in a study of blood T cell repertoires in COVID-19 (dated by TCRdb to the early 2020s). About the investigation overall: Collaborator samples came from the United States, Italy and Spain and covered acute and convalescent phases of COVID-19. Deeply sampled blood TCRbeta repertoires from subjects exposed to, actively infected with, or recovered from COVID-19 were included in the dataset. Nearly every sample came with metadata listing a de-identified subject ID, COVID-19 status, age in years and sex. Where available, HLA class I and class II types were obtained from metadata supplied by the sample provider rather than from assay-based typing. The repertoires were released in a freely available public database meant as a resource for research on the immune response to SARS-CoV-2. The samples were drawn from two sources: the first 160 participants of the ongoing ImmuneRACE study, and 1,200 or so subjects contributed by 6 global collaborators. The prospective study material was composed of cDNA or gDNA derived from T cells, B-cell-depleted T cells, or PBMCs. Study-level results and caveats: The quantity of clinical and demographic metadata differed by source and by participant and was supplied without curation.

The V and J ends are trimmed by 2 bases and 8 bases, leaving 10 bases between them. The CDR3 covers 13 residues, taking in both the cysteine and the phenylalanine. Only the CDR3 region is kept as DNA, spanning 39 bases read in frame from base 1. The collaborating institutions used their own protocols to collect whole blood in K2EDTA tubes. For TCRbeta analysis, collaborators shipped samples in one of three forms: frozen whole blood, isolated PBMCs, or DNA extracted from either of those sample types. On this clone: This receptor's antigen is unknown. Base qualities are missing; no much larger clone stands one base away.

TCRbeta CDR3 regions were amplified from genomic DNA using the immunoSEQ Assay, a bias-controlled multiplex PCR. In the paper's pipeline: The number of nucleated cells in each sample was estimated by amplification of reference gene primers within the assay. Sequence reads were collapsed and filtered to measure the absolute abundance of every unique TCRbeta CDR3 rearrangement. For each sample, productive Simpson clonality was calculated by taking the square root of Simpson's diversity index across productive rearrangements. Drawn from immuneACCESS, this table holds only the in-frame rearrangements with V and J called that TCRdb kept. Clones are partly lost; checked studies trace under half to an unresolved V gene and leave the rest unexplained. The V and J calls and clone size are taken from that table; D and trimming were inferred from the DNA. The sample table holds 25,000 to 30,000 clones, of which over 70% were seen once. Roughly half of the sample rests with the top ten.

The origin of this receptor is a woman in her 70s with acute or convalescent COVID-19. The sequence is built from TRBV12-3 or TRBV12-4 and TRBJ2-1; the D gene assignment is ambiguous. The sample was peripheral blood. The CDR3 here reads CASSLNKNHEQFF. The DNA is TGTGCCAGCAGTTTAAACAAGAACCATGAGCAGTTCTTC.